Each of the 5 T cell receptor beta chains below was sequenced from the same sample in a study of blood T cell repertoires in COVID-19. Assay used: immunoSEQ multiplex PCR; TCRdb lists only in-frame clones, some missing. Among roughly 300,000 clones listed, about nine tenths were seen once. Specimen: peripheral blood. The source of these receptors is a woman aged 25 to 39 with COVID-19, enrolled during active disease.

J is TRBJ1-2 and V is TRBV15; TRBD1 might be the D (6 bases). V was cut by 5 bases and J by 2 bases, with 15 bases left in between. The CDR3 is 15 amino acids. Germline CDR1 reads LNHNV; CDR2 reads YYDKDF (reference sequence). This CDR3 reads CATSLSRDTNYGYTF. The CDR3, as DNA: TGTGCCACCAGCCTCTCGAGGGACACGAACTATGGCTACACCTTC.

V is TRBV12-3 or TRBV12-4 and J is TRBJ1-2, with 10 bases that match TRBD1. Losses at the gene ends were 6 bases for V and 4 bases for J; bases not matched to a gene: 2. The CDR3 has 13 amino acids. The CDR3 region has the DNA TGTGCCAGCAGGACAGGGGGCCGCTATGGCTACACCTTC. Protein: CASRTGGRYGYTF.

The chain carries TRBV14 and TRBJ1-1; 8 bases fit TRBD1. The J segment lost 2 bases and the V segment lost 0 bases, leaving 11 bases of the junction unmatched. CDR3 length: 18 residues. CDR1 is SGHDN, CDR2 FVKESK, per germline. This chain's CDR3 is CASSQETGRGRRNTEAFF. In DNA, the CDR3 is TGTGCCAGCAGCCAAGAAACAGGCAGGGGGCGAAGAAACACTGAAGCTTTCTTT.

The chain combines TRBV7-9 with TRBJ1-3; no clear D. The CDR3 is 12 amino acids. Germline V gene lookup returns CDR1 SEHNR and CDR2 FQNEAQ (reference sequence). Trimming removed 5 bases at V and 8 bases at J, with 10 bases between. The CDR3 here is CASSLGGHTIYF. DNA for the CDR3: TGTGCCAGCAGCCTTGGCGGGCACACCATATATTTT. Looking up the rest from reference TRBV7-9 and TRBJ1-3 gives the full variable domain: DTGVSQNPRHKITKRGQNVTFRCDPISEHNRLYWYRQTLGQGPEFLTYFQNEAQLEKSRLLSDRFSAERPKGSFSTLEIQRTEQGDSAMYLCASSLGGHTIYFGEGSWLTVV.

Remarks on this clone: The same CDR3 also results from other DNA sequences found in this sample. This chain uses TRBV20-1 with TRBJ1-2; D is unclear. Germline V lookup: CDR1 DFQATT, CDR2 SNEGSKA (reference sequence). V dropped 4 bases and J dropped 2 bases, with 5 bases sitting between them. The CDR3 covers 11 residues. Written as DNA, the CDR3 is TGCAGTGCTACGGGGAACTATGGCTACACCTTC. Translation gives CSATGNYGYTF.